These T cell receptor beta chains were read from a single sample in a study of cytomegalovirus exposure and HLA in healthy donors. Sequencing used immunoSEQ multiplex PCR; TCRdb keeps in-frame clones, though not all of them. This table has approximately 100,000 clones, about 80% appearing once. Input material: PBMCs. The receptors derive from a woman in her late teens or twenties in good health and CMV-seropositive. Each CDR3 is given with its conserved first and last residue. Fields, in order: clone size, V gene, J gene, D gene, CDR3 protein, CDR3 DNA. D genes are given only for firm matches. Clone sizes are given selectively: once, few, many, or a class where the clone is expanded.

>NA|TRBV30|TRBJ1-5|NA
CAWSRGLSNQPQHF
TGTGCCTGGAGTCGGGGGTTAAGCAATCAGCCCCAGCATTTT
>NA|TRBV11-3|TRBJ2-7|NA
CASSPASGHLNF
TGTGCCAGCAGCCCCGCCTCCGGACACCTGAACTTC
>NA|TRBV15|TRBJ1-2|TRBD1
CATSRLQGTYGYTF
TGTGCCACCAGCAGGCTACAGGGGACCTATGGCTACACCTTC
>NA|TRBV4-1|TRBJ2-7|TRBD1
CASSQGDRLYEQYF
TGCGCCAGCAGCCAAGGGGACAGGCTCTACGAGCAGTACTTC
>once|TRBV6-5|TRBJ2-5|TRBD2
CASSGGGPQETQYF
TGTGCCAGCAGCGGGGGGGGGCCCCAAGAGACCCAGTACTTC
>NA|TRBV7-9|TRBJ1-1|NA
CASSFQGGSTEAFF
TGTGCCAGCAGCTTCCAGGGTGGAAGCACTGAAGCTTTCTTT
>once|TRBV19|TRBJ1-5|NA
CASSISGNQPQHF
TGTGCCAGTAGTATATCTGGCAATCAGCCCCAGCATTTT
>NA|TRBV6-5|TRBJ2-5|NA
CASRSSFSGAQYF
TGTGCCAGCAGATCTAGCTTTTCGGGGGCCCAGTACTTC
>NA|TRBV30|TRBJ2-1|NA
CAWSSQRERMRDNEQFF
TGTGCCTGGAGTAGTCAAAGGGAGCGCATGAGGGACAATGAGCAGTTCTTC
>NA|TRBV6-1|TRBJ1-5|NA
CASTRDSNQPQHF
TGTGCCAGCACCAGGGATAGCAATCAGCCCCAGCATTTT
>NA|TRBV19|TRBJ2-6|NA
CASSDSRMSGANVLTF
TGTGCCAGTAGTGACTCCCGGATGTCTGGGGCCAACGTCCTGACTTTC
>NA|TRBV5-1|TRBJ2-7|TRBD1
CASSLMTGNEQYF
TGCGCCAGCAGCTTGATGACAGGGAACGAGCAGTACTTC
>once|TRBV4-1|TRBJ1-1|TRBD1
CASSQGQTNEAFF
TGCGCCAGCAGCCAGGGACAGACTAATGAAGCTTTCTTT
>NA|TRBV30|TRBJ2-1|TRBD2
CAIKRESIDEQFF
TGTGCCATCAAGCGGGAGTCTATAGATGAGCAGTTCTTC
>few|TRBV9|TRBJ2-7|NA
CASSVGGDSSYEQYF
TGTGCCAGCAGCGTAGGGGGGGACAGCTCCTACGAGCAGTACTTC
>NA|TRBV5-1|TRBJ2-2|NA
CASSLELINTGELFF
TGCGCCAGCAGCTTGGAACTCATCAACACCGGGGAGCTGTTTTTT
>NA|TRBV28|TRBJ2-5|TRBD1
CASSRGQGALETQYF
TGTGCCAGCAGTCGAGGACAGGGGGCGTTGGAGACCCAGTACTTC
>NA|TRBV18|TRBJ2-7|NA
CASSPRGTYEQYF
TGTGCCAGCTCACCTCGGGGGACCTACGAGCAGTACTTC
>NA|TRBV28|TRBJ1-6|NA
CASSYRGSRVDSPLHF
TGTGCCAGCAGTTATAGGGGTTCTAGGGTTGATTCACCCCTCCACTTT
>NA|TRBV27|TRBJ2-7|TRBD2
CATRVSGGAYEQYF
TGTGCCACCCGAGTGAGCGGGGGAGCCTACGAGCAGTACTTC
>NA|TRBV30|TRBJ1-3|TRBD1
CAWSGPGGLGTIYF
TGTGCCTGGAGTGGGCCAGGGGGCTTGGGCACCATATATTTT
>few|TRBV19|TRBJ2-7|TRBD2
CASSSRTSGHISYEQYF
TGTGCCAGTAGTTCACGGACTAGCGGCCACATCTCCTACGAGCAGTACTTC
>NA|TRBV7-2|TRBJ2-1|TRBD2
CASSLDSSGSSYNEQFF
TGTGCCAGCAGCTTAGATAGTAGCGGGAGCTCCTACAATGAGCAGTTCTTC
>NA|TRBV19|TRBJ2-2|NA
CASSPRGTGELFF
TGTGCCAGTAGTCCGCGGGGCACCGGGGAGCTGTTTTTT
>NA|TRBV14|TRBJ2-3|NA
CASSQGLRGTDTQYF
TGTGCCAGCAGCCAAGGTTTGCGGGGCACAGATACGCAGTATTTT
>NA|TRBV10-1|TRBJ2-5|TRBD2
CAGVRVRGGLETQYF
TGCGCCGGGGTCAGGGTTCGGGGGGGGTTAGAGACCCAGTACTTC
>NA|TRBV6-5|TRBJ2-7|TRBD2
CASSYGGSSNEQYF
TGTGCCAGCAGTTACGGCGGGAGTAGTAACGAGCAGTACTTC
>NA|TRBV7-3|TRBJ1-2|TRBD1
CASRRGTEYGYTF
TGTGCCAGCAGGAGAGGGACAGAATATGGCTACACCTTC
>NA|TRBV25-1|TRBJ2-7|TRBD1
CASSEDRGATYEQYF
TGTGCCAGCAGTGAAGACAGGGGGGCCACCTACGAGCAGTACTTC
>NA|TRBV18|TRBJ1-2|NA
CASSPYRENYGYTF
TGTGCCAGCTCACCTTACAGGGAGAACTATGGCTACACCTTC
>NA|TRBV5-1|TRBJ2-7|TRBD2
CASSPVLAGGHEQYF
TGCGCCAGCAGCCCGGTACTAGCGGGAGGCCACGAGCAGTACTTC
>few|TRBV5-5|TRBJ2-7|NA
CASSLVRGGAYEQYF
TGTGCCAGCAGCTTGGTAAGGGGGGGCGCCTACGAGCAGTACTTC
>NA|TRBV5-1|TRBJ2-1|NA
CASSRVGLNSGQASNEQFF
TGCGCCAGCAGCCGTGTTGGGTTAAATAGCGGTCAGGCGTCCAATGAGCAGTTCTTC
>NA|TRBV6-1|TRBJ1-3|NA
CASNPDWSSGNTIYF
TGTGCCAGCAACCCCGACTGGAGCTCTGGAAACACCATATATTTT
>NA|TRBV11-2|TRBJ2-1|TRBD2
CASSPGLAGRNEQFF
TGTGCCAGCAGCCCCGGACTAGCGGGAAGGAATGAGCAGTTCTTC
>NA|TRBV7-9|TRBJ2-5|NA
CASSLAVGVASKTQYF
TGTGCCAGCAGCTTAGCGGTTGGGGTAGCGTCCAAGACCCAGTACTTC
>NA|TRBV6-5|TRBJ2-2|TRBD2
CASTNGLAGTGELFF
TGTGCCAGCACCAACGGACTAGCGGGAACCGGGGAGCTGTTTTTT
>NA|TRBV29-1|TRBJ2-1|TRBD1
CSDRQGSTYNEQFF
TGCAGCGACCGACAGGGGTCAACCTACAATGAGCAGTTCTTC
>NA|TRBV11-3|TRBJ2-7|TRBD2
CASSLLAGGLSEQYF
TGTGCCAGCAGCCTACTAGCGGGAGGGCTCTCCGAGCAGTACTTC
>NA|TRBV4-1|TRBJ2-2|TRBD2
CASSQVSGTNTGELFF
TGCGCCAGCAGCCAAGTCAGCGGGACGAACACCGGGGAGCTGTTTTTT
>NA|TRBV6-1|TRBJ2-4|TRBD2
CASSDIFLAGAGGQNIQYF
TGTGCCAGCAGTGATATATTTCTAGCGGGAGCAGGAGGCCAAAACATTCAGTACTTC
>NA|TRBV6-5|TRBJ2-1|NA
CASRRGKANEQFF
TGTGCCAGCCGACGCGGGAAGGCGAATGAGCAGTTCTTC
>few|TRBV27|TRBJ2-1|TRBD2
CASSPGLAGGPGEQFF
TGTGCCAGCAGTCCGGGACTAGCGGGAGGGCCTGGCGAGCAGTTCTTC
>NA|TRBV7-8|TRBJ1-2|NA
CASSLEGVGNYGYTF
TGTGCCAGCAGCTTAGAGGGGGTCGGGAACTATGGCTACACCTTC
>NA|TRBV27|TRBJ2-1|TRBD2
CASSSSGRLGSSYNEQFF
TGTGCCAGCAGTTCAAGCGGGAGGTTGGGTTCTTCCTACAATGAGCAGTTCTTC
>NA|TRBV7-9|TRBJ2-7|NA
CSSSLWEAVEQYF
TGTTCCAGCAGCTTATGGGAGGCAGTCGAGCAGTACTTC
>NA|TRBV30|TRBJ1-2|NA
CAWSPTGGYTF
TGTGCCTGGAGCCCTACAGGCGGCTACACCTTC
>few|TRBV15|TRBJ2-1|NA
CATSRERVNSGEQFF
TGTGCCACCAGCAGAGAACGCGTTAATAGCGGTGAGCAGTTCTTC
>NA|TRBV7-9|TRBJ2-3|TRBD1
CASSPKGQSGTQYF
TGTGCCAGCAGCCCAAAGGGACAGTCGGGTACGCAGTATTTT
>NA|TRBV13|TRBJ2-1|NA
CASSQALWQHNEQFF
TGTGCCAGCAGCCAGGCGTTGTGGCAGCACAATGAGCAGTTCTTC
>NA|TRBV30|TRBJ2-7|TRBD1
CAWQHTGGSHLEQYF
TGTGCCTGGCAACATACAGGGGGCAGTCACTTAGAGCAGTACTTC
>NA|TRBV5-6|TRBJ2-3|NA
CASSLGWADTLTDTQYF
TGTGCCAGCAGCTTAGGCTGGGCCGATACCCTAACAGATACGCAGTATTTT
>NA|TRBV14|TRBJ2-1|NA
CASSQTGAYNEQFF
TGTGCCAGCAGCCAAACGGGAGCCTACAATGAGCAGTTCTTC
>NA|TRBV7-3|TRBJ2-7|NA
CASSSPSASYEQYF
TGTGCCAGCAGCTCCCCTAGCGCCTCCTACGAGCAGTACTTC